Presented here are 5 T cell receptor beta chains from one specimen sequenced in a study of blood T cell repertoires in COVID-19 (dated by TCRdb to between 2020 and 2021). Library method: the immunoSEQ multiplex PCR assay. The source is immuneACCESS, and TCRdb retained only in-frame sequences with V and J called. Part of the clones is not carried over; for the studies checked, unresolved V genes explain less than half of this, and the remainder is unexplained. This sample gives some 400,000 clones in total; 80% to 90% of them show up just once. The ten largest account for roughly 10% of the sample. Sequenced: peripheral blood. These TCRs come from a woman aged 25-40 years with COVID-19, enrolled during active disease.

The genes are TRBV7-9 and TRBJ2-7; 7 bases are a match to TRBD1. The CDR3 is made up of 14 amino acids. J lost 5 bases, V lost 5 bases, and 9 bases had no gene match. Looked up from germline, CDR1 is SEHNR and CDR2 is FQNEAQ (reference sequence). The CDR3 region has the DNA TGTGCCAGCAGCCGATACGAACAGGGGAACGAGCAGTACTTC. This codes for CASSRYEQGNEQYF.

V usage is TRBV6-2 or TRBV6-3 and J usage is TRBJ2-4; D might be TRBD2 (5 bases). CDR3 size: 11 residues. The germline V and J ends were trimmed by 4 bases and 7 bases, with 5 bases remaining between them. CDR1 is MNHEY, CDR2 SVGEGT, per germline. The CDR3 sequence: CASSSGNIQYF. The CDR3 DNA reads TGTGCCAGCAGTTCGGGGAACATTCAGTACTTC.

The chain uses TRBV28 and TRBJ1-4; a weak D match, TRBD1 (6 bases). V dropped 5 bases and J dropped 3 bases, with 7 bases sitting between them. The CDR3 runs to 13 residues. Germline V lookup: CDR1 MDHEN, CDR2 SYDVKM. In DNA, the CDR3 is TGTGCCAGCAGTGGACAGCCTAATGAAAAACTGTTTTTT. Protein product: CASSGQPNEKLFF. Filled out from reference TRBV28 and TRBJ1-4, the complete variable domain reads DVKVTQSSRYLVKRTGEKVFLECVQDMDHENMFWYRQDPGLGLRLIYFSYDVKMKEKGDIPEGYSVSREKKERFSLILESASTNQTSMYLCASSGQPNEKLFFGSGTQLSVL.

The chain carries TRBV6-5 and TRBJ1-3; D gene ambiguous. Deletions cut 4 bases from V and 0 bases from J, with 10 bases between. This CDR3 region has 15 residues. Germline V CDR1 and CDR2: MNHEY, SVGAGI. The CDR3 protein is CASSSTAHSGNTIYF. The CDR3 DNA reads as TGTGCCAGCAGTTCAACAGCTCACTCTGGAAACACCATATATTTT.

The rearrangement links TRBV28 to TRBJ1-1; 9 positions match TRBD1. Germline V gene data show CDR1 as MDHEN and CDR2 as SYDVKM. Trimming took 5 bases from V and 4 from J; bases not matched to a gene: 17. The CDR3 is made up of 18 amino acids. The CDR3 coding sequence is TGTGCCAGCAGTACCCTAACAGGGGGCGAGGTCATAGGCACTGAAGCTTTCTTT. It specifies CASSTLTGGEVIGTEAFF. The entire variable domain, with the rest obtained from reference TRBV28 and TRBJ1-1, is as follows: DVKVTQSSRYLVKRTGEKVFLECVQDMDHENMFWYRQDPGLGLRLIYFSYDVKMKEKGDIPEGYSVSREKKERFSLILESASTNQTSMYLCASSTLTGGEVIGTEAFFGQGTRLTVV.